This entry lists 31 T cell receptor beta chains sequenced from one sample in a study of radiotherapy plus CTLA-4 blockade in lung cancer (dated by TCRdb to 2017 to 2018). Libraries were built with the immunoSEQ multiplex PCR assay. TCRdb limited this immuneACCESS table to in-frame rearrangements with V and J called. A share of clones is missing; checked studies link under half to unresolved V genes, and the rest is unexplained. A total of about 60,000 clones appear in this sample, 70% to 80% of them only once. The ten most abundant clones make up 6.5% to 9.5% of the sample. The source was peripheral blood, collected from a patient treated with radiotherapy plus ipilimumab. These TCRs come from a human donor with non-small cell lung cancer whose response to radiotherapy plus ipilimumab could not be evaluated.

V usage is TRBV18 and J usage is TRBJ1-1; a weak D match, TRBD1 (6 bases). This CDR3 spans 17 amino acids. The V gene lost 3 bases and the J gene lost 5 bases, with 22 bases spanning the gap. Germline loops: CDR1 KGHSH, CDR2 LQKENI. CDR3: CASSPRIGGGGRTEAFF. DNA of the CDR3: TGTGCCAGCTCACCGAGGATCGGGGGGGGCGGAAGAACTGAAGCTTTCTTT.

V gene TRBV9 combines with J gene TRBJ1-2; TRBD1 matches at 8 bases. Germline values: CDR1 SGDLS, CDR2 YYNGEE. CDR3 length: 16 amino acids. The V gene end was trimmed by 3 bases and the J gene end by 8 bases; junction bases not matched to a gene: 15. The CDR3 is CASSEQPGDRGGGYTF. As DNA, the CDR3 is TGTGCCAGCAGCGAACAACCGGGCGACAGGGGAGGCGGCTACACCTTC. Supplemented by reference TRBV9 and TRBJ1-2, the full variable domain reads DSGVTQTPKHLITATGQRVTLRCSPRSGDLSVYWYQQSLDQGLQFLIQYYNGEERAKGNILERFSAQQFPDLHSELNLSSLELGDSALYFCASSEQPGDRGGGYTFGSGTRLTVV.

The chain joins TRBV7-6 to TRBJ2-3; D is perhaps TRBD1 (6 bases). CDR3 length equals 15 residues. Germline CDR1 SGHVS, CDR2 FNYEAQ. V lost 5 bases and J 6 bases, leaving 18 bases between the germline ends. CDR3 bases: TGTGCCAGCAGCCCAACCGCAGGGGATGGGGATACGCAGTATTTT. It codes for CASSPTAGDGDTQYF.

This chain links TRBV6-6 with TRBJ1-1, with TRBD1 matching 7 bases. CDR1 and CDR2 (germline): MNHNY, SVGAGI (reference sequence). V was pared by 6 bases and J by 10 bases, with 17 bases of the junction left unmatched. CDR3 length equals 15 residues. DNA of the CDR3: TGTGCCAGCAGAGATACATCGACAGGGTCGGGAAGAGCTTTCTTT. It yields the protein CASRDTSTGSGRAFF.

This clone was observed a few times. The chain recombines TRBV28 with TRBJ2-1; D remains ambiguous. The CDR3 is made up of 12 amino acids. Trimming cost V 3 bases and J 7 bases, with 7 bases left between them. Germline loops: CDR1 MDHEN, CDR2 SYDVKM. This CDR3 reads CASSFRSNEQFF. The CDR3 DNA sequence: TGTGCCAGCAGTTTCAGGTCGAATGAGCAGTTCTTC. The full variable domain, rest sourced from reference TRBV28 and TRBJ2-1, is DVKVTQSSRYLVKRTGEKVFLECVQDMDHENMFWYRQDPGLGLRLIYFSYDVKMKEKGDIPEGYSVSREKKERFSLILESASTNQTSMYLCASSFRSNEQFFGPGTRLTVL.

The V call is TRBV7-3, the J call TRBJ1-2; 10 positions agree with TRBD1. The V gene's germline CDR1 is SGHTA and CDR2 FQGTGA. The CDR3 runs 18 residues. With 5 bases clipped from V and 7 bases from J, the junction kept 19 bases outside the gene matches. CDR3 amino acids: CASSKDGRDRGASPGYTF. CDR3 sequence (DNA): TGTGCCAGCAGCAAAGACGGTCGGGACAGGGGTGCTAGCCCTGGCTACACCTTC.

The chain couples TRBV6-5 to TRBJ2-7, with D possibly TRBD1 on 6 matching bases. V was trimmed by 4 bases and J by 2 bases, leaving 12 bases between them. This CDR3 is built from 14 residues. CDR1 and CDR2 (germline): MNHEY, SVGAGI. Written as DNA, the CDR3 is TGTGCCAGCAGTTCCCCGGGACAAGCCTACGAGCAGTACTTC. The encoded protein is CASSSPGQAYEQYF.

This clone appeared a few times. This chain uses TRBV28 with TRBJ2-7, with TRBD1 matching 7 bases. Germline CDR1 is MDHEN and CDR2 is SYDVKM. V shed 4 bases, J shed 2 bases, and the junction held 20 bases outside the gene matches. This CDR3 is built from 19 residues. The CDR3 DNA reads TGTGCCAGCAGTTCACCCGCCCACACCGACAGGGCTCCAGCCTACGAGCAGTACTTC. Protein: CASSSPAHTDRAPAYEQYF.

The V call is TRBV5-6, the J call TRBJ1-1; unclear D gene. In germline, CDR1 is SGHDT, CDR2 YYEEEE. The CDR3 sequence is 13 residues long. V gave up 0 bases and J gave up 10 bases, with 13 bases separating them. The CDR3 sequence: CASSLGVGRSAFF. The CDR3 coding sequence is TGTGCCAGCAGCTTGGGCGTGGGCAGGTCAGCTTTCTTT.

The J gene is TRBJ2-2, the V gene TRBV7-2, with D unresolved. CDR1 and CDR2 (germline): SGHTA, FQGNSA. The CDR3 contains 14 residues. The V gene lost 3 bases and the J gene lost 4 bases, with 9 bases spanning the gap. CDR3 protein: CASSFIFGTGELFF. In DNA form, the CDR3 reads TGTGCCAGCAGCTTTATATTCGGCACCGGGGAGCTGTTTTTT.

The rearrangement links TRBV7-3 to TRBJ2-1; TRBD1 aligns across 12 bases. With 4 bases clipped from V and 8 bases from J, the junction kept 9 bases outside the gene matches. Germline CDR1 reads SGHTA; CDR2 reads FQGTGA. This CDR3 contains 16 residues. As DNA, the CDR3 is TGTGCCAGCAGCTCCGGGACAGGGGGCTCGGTGGATGAGCAGTTCTTC. Amino acid sequence: CASSSGTGGSVDEQFF.

V usage is TRBV6-1 and J usage is TRBJ1-1; D is undetermined. Germline loops: CDR1 MNHNS, CDR2 SASEGT. This CDR3 is built from 12 residues. Between the trimmed V and J ends, which lost 4 bases and 3 bases, there was a span of 6 bases. The CDR3 is CASSVSDTEAFF. CDR3 in DNA: TGTGCCAGCAGTGTATCTGACACTGAAGCTTTCTTT.

The chain uses TRBV7-2 and TRBJ2-1; TRBD2 matches at 11 bases. Trimming at V came to 5 bases and at J to 2 bases, leaving 2 bases not matched to a gene. Germline assignment: CDR1 SGHTA and CDR2 FQGNSA. The CDR3 covers 15 residues. The CDR3 is CASSRLAGTYNEQFF. CDR3 in DNA: TGTGCCAGCAGCCGACTAGCGGGGACCTACAATGAGCAGTTCTTC.

V gene TRBV7-9 combines with J gene TRBJ2-1; D perhaps matches TRBD2 (5 bases). Trimming took off 1 base at V and 1 base at J, with 17 bases between the two ends. Germline CDR1 SEHNR, CDR2 FQNEAQ (reference sequence). CDR3 length: 18 residues. CDR3 region: CASSLGILAKPSYNEQFF. In DNA form, the CDR3 reads TGTGCCAGCAGCTTAGGAATCCTAGCTAAACCATCCTACAATGAGCAGTTCTTC.

The rearrangement uses TRBV5-6 and TRBJ2-1; 10 bases map to TRBD2. V trimming: 1 base; J trimming: 4 bases; junction bases outside the gene matches: 8. This CDR3 is built from 17 residues. The germline V gene has CDR1 SGHDT and CDR2 YYEEEE. The CDR3: CASSLIFLAGEYNEQFF. The DNA of the CDR3 is TGTGCCAGCAGCTTGATTTTTCTAGCGGGGGAATACAATGAGCAGTTCTTC.

This clone has only a few counts. The chain combines TRBV7-9 with TRBJ2-5, with D perhaps TRBD2 (6 bases). The germline V gene encodes CDR1 SEHNR and CDR2 FQNEAQ (reference sequence). V was shortened by 5 bases and J by 5 bases, with 12 bases between the two germline ends. CDR3 size: 13 residues. The chain's CDR3 is CASSERGMETQYF. In nucleotides, the CDR3 is TGTGCCAGCAGCGAACGCGGGATGGAGACCCAGTACTTC.

J is TRBJ1-3 and V is TRBV6-5; D not resolved. The V end was cut by 7 bases, the J end by 8 bases, with 18 bases between. The germline V gene has CDR1 MNHEY and CDR2 SVGAGI. The CDR3 spans 14 residues. DNA of the CDR3: TGTGCCAGCACCACTAGCTCCCTGCAGTACACCATATATTTT. Translation: CASTTSSLQYTIYF.

The chain recombines TRBV7-8 with TRBJ2-4; D possibly corresponds to TRBD1 (5 bases). The CDR3 length is 16 residues. The germline V gene encodes CDR1 SGHVS and CDR2 FQNEAQ. The V end lost 3 bases, the J end lost 0 bases, and 12 bases lay between the germline ends. CDR3 in DNA: TGTGCCAGCAGCTTGACAGTTTCGCCAGCCAAAAACATTCAGTACTTC. It encodes CASSLTVSPAKNIQYF.

This clone was picked up one time. The rearrangement links TRBV10-1 to TRBJ2-1, with TRBD2 matching 13 bases. V lost 3 bases to trimming and J lost 0 bases; unmatched junction nucleotides: 2. This CDR3 has 17 residues. CDR1 is WNHNN and CDR2 is SYGVQD in the germline V gene (reference sequence). CDR3 amino acids: CASSERTSGSSYNEQFF. Written as DNA, the CDR3 is TGCGCCAGCAGTGAACGGACTAGCGGGAGCTCCTACAATGAGCAGTTCTTC.

The chain combines TRBV28 with TRBJ2-2, with D perhaps matching TRBD1 (6 bases). The CDR3 loop spans 14 amino acids. Trimming removed 5 bases from V and 5 bases from J, with 12 bases in between. The germline CDR1 and CDR2 sequences are MDHEN and SYDVKM. DNA for the CDR3: TGTGCCAGCAGTATCCAGGGGTTTACCGGGGAGCTGTTTTTT. Translating it yields CASSIQGFTGELFF.

V and J are TRBV29-1 and TRBJ2-1; 16 bases map to TRBD2. This CDR3 is built from 13 residues. The J segment lost 14 bases and the V segment lost 6 bases, leaving 7 bases of the junction unmatched. Per the germline V gene, CDR1 is SQVTM and CDR2 is ANQGSEA. The DNA for the CDR3 is TGCAGCGTACATGGGACTAGCGGGGGGGCCGAGTTCTTC. Its translation is CSVHGTSGGAEFF.

The V call is TRBV28, the J call TRBJ1-1; the D gene is possibly TRBD1 (6 bases). V lost 4 bases and J 0 bases, leaving 18 bases between the germline ends. This CDR3 is built from 17 residues. The germline CDR1 and CDR2 sequences are MDHEN and SYDVKM. The CDR3 DNA reads TGTGCCAGCAGTTCCCGGGACAACCCCTTTATGAACACTGAAGCTTTCTTT. Its translation is CASSSRDNPFMNTEAFF.

The CDR3 spells CASTLQGYNTEAFF. For the CDR3, the DNA is TGTGCCAGCACTTTACAGGGGTACAACACTGAAGCTTTCTTT. V gene TRBV6-1 combines with J gene TRBJ1-1, with 7 bases that match TRBD1. Looked up from germline, CDR1 is MNHNS and CDR2 is SASEGT. The CDR3 is 14 residues long. The V segment lost 7 bases and the J segment 2 bases; nucleotides outside the gene matches: 7.

The V call is TRBV7-9, the J call TRBJ2-7; 8 bases agree with TRBD1. Germline CDR1 is SEHNR and CDR2 is FQNEAQ (reference sequence). Trimming at V came to 5 bases and at J to 1 base, leaving 7 bases not matched to a gene. The CDR3 has 15 residues. The chain's CDR3 is CASSRLGTGSYEQYF. The CDR3 region has the DNA TGTGCCAGCAGCCGCCTAGGGACAGGATCCTACGAGCAGTACTTC. Together with reference TRBV7-9 and TRBJ2-7, the CDR3 gives the full variable domain: DTGVSQNPRHKITKRGQNVTFRCDPISEHNRLYWYRQTLGQGPEFLTYFQNEAQLEKSRLLSDRFSAERPKGSFSTLEIQRTEQGDSAMYLCASSRLGTGSYEQYFGPGTRLTVT.

This sequence joins TRBV28 and TRBJ2-5; 10 bases align to TRBD2. Germline loops: CDR1 MDHEN, CDR2 SYDVKM. CDR3 size: 16 residues. J lost 4 bases, V lost 5 bases, and 10 bases had no gene match. Written as DNA, the CDR3 is TGTGCCAGCAGTCCAATTCGAAGACTAGCGGGAGAGACCCAGTACTTC. Its translation: CASSPIRRLAGETQYF.

This clone was recorded a few times. This rearrangement joins TRBV5-4 to TRBJ2-2; 9 positions match TRBD2. Germline V gives CDR1 SGHNT, CDR2 YYREEE (reference sequence). Trimming cost V 0 bases and J 2 bases; bases outside gene matches: 5. The length of the CDR3 is 17 residues. The CDR3 is CASSLAAGGGNTGELFF. The CDR3, as DNA: TGTGCCAGCAGCTTGGCTGCGGGGGGGGGAAACACCGGGGAGCTGTTTTTT.

This sequence joins TRBV28 and TRBJ2-7; weak D call: TRBD1 (8 bases). V was shortened by 5 bases and J by 1 base, with 12 bases between the two germline ends. CDR3 length: 14 amino acids. Germline assignment: CDR1 MDHEN and CDR2 SYDVKM. In DNA, the CDR3 is TGTGCCAGCAGTCACAGGGGGGGGTCCTACGAGCAGTACTTC. This codes for CASSHRGGSYEQYF.

V is TRBV28 and J is TRBJ1-6; possibly TRBD1 for D (5 bases). From germline, CDR1 is MDHEN and CDR2 SYDVKM. This CDR3 has 16 amino acids. V lost 2 bases and J lost 9, with 17 bases in between. The CDR3 region is CASSLIGGVVSSPLHF. As DNA, the CDR3 is TGTGCCAGCAGTTTAATCGGGGGGGTCGTTAGTTCACCCCTCCACTTT.

The chain employs TRBV11-3 and TRBJ2-3; no clear D gene. CDR1 is SGHNT, CDR2 YENEEA, per germline. Trimming shortened V by 2 bases and J by 2 bases, and 8 bases separated the two germline ends. The CDR3 contains 14 residues. The CDR3 bases are TGTGCCAGCAGCTTACACTACCTCACAGATACGCAGTATTTT. Protein sequence: CASSLHYLTDTQYF.

This chain uses TRBV5-1 with TRBJ2-7; 9 nucleotides align to TRBD1. Germline V gene sequence: CDR1 SGHRS, CDR2 YFSETQ. J lost 2 bases, V lost 0 bases, and 9 bases had no gene match. The CDR3 is made up of 17 amino acids. CDR3 nucleotides: TGCGCCAGCAGCTTGGCCCTGCGGGGACAGGGCCCCTACGAGCAGTACTTC. It translates to CASSLALRGQGPYEQYF.

J is TRBJ2-1 and V is TRBV11-2; D might be TRBD2 (6 bases). The germline V and J ends were trimmed by 3 bases and 9 bases, with 27 bases remaining between them. Looked up from germline, CDR1 is SGHAT and CDR2 is FQNNGV. The CDR3 covers 18 residues. DNA for the CDR3: TGTGCCAGCAGCTTCCGACTGCTCACTTCCCGGAGGGCGGGTGAGCAGTTCTTC. Amino acid sequence: CASSFRLLTSRRAGEQFF.